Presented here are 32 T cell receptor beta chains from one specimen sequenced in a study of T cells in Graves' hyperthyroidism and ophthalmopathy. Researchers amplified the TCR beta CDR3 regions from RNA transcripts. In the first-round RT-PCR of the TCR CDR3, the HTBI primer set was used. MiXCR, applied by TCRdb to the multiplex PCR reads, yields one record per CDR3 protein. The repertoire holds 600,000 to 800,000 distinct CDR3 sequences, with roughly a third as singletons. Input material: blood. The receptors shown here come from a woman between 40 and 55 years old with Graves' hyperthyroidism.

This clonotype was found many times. CDR3 region: CASSLGTVSKLEQYF. The CDR3 coding sequence is TGTGCCAGCAGCCTAGGGACAGTTTCTAAGCTCGAGCAGTACTTC. The V call is TRBV7-8, the J call TRBJ2-7; 7 bases match TRBD1. Germline loops: CDR1 SGHVS, CDR2 FQNEAQ. The length of the CDR3 is 15 residues. With V trimmed by 5 bases and J by 6 bases, 13 bases remained unmatched. The complete variable domain, with remaining parts taken from reference TRBV7-8 and TRBJ2-7, reads GAGVSQSPRYKVAKRGQDVALRCDPISGHVSLFWYQQALGQGPEFLTYFQNEAQLDKSGLPSDRFFAERPEGSVSTLKIQRTQQEDSAVYLCASSLGTVSKLEQYFGPGTRLTVT.

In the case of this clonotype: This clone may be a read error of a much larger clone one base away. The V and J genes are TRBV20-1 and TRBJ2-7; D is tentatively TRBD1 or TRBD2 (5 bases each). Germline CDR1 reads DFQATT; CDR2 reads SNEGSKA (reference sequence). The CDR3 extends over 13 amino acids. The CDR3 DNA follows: TGCAGTGCATCCCGGGACCCATCCTACGAGCAGTGCTTC. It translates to CSASRDPSYEQCF.

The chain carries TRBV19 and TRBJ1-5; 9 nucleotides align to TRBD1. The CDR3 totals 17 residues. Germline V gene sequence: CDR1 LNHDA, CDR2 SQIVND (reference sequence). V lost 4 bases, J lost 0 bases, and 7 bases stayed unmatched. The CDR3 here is CASSTTGTGLSNQPQHF. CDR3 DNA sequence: TGTGCCAGTAGTACAACCGGGACAGGGCTTAGCAATCAGCCCCAGCATTTT.

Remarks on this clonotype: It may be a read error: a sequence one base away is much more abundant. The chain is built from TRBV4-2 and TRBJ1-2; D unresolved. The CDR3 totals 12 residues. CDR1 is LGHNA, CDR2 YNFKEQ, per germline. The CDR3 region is CASTDGRDGCTF. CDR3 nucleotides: TGTGCCAGCACTGACGGACGGGATGGCTGCACCTTC.

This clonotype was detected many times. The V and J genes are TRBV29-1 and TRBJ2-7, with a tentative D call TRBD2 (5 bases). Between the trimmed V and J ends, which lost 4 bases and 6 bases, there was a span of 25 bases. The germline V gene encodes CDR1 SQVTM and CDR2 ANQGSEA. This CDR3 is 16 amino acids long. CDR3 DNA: TGCAGCGTTGCCGTGCCCTTTTACGAGCGGCCGGGCGAGCAGTACTTC. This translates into CSVAVPFYERPGEQYF.

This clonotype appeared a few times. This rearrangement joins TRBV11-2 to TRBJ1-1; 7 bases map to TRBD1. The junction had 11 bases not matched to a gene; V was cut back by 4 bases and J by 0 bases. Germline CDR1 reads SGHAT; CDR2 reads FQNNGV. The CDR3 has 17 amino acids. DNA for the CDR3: TGTGCCAGCAGCTCTGGCCGTCCGGGACAGTTGAACACTGAAGCTTTCTTT. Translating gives CASSSGRPGQLNTEAFF.

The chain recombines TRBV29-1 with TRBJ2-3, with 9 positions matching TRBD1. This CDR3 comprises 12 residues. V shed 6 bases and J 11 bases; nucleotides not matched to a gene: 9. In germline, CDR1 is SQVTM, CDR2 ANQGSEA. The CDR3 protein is CSVGQGPNEQYF. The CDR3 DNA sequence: TGCAGCGTAGGACAGGGGCCCAATGAGCAGTATTTT.

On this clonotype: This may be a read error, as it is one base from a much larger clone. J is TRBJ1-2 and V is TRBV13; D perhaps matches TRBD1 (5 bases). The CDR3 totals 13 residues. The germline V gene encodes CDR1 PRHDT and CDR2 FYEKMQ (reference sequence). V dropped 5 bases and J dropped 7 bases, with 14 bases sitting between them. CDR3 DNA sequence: TGTGCCAGCAGCGTCCGACAGAGGGCTGGCTACACCTTC. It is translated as CASSVRQRAGYTF.

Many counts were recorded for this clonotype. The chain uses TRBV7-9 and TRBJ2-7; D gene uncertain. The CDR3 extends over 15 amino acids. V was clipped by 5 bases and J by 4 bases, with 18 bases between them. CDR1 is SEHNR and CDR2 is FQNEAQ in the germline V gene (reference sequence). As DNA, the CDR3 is TGTGCCAGCAGCCAACTCACCGGGTCGCCTTACGAGCAGTACTTC. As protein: CASSQLTGSPYEQYF.

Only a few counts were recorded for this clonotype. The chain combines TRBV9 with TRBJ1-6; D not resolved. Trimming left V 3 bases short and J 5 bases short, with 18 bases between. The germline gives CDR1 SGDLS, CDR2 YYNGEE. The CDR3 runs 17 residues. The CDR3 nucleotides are TGTGCCAGCAGCGAGCCCTCCGGAAGCACCAATAATTCACCCCTCCACTTT. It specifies CASSEPSGSTNNSPLHF.

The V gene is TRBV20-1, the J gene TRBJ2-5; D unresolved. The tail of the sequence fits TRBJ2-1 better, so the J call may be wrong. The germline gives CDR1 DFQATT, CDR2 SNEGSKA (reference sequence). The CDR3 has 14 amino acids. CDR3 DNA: TGCAGTGCCAGCGATTGGGAAAGTTACAATGAGCAGTTCTTC. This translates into CSASDWESYNEQFF.

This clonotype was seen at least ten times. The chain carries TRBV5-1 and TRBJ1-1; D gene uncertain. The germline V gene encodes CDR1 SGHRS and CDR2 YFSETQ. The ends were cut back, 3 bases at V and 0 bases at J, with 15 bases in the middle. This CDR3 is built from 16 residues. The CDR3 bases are TGCGCCAGCAGCTCAAGGACGGACGATATGAACACTGAAGCTTTCTTT. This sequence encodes CASSSRTDDMNTEAFF.

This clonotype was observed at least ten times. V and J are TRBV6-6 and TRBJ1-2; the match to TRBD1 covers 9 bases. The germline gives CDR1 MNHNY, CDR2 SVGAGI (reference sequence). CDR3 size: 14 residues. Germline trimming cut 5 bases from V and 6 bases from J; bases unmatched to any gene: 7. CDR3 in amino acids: CASSPVDRGNGYTF. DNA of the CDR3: TGTGCCAGCAGTCCCGTGGACAGGGGCAATGGCTACACCTTC.

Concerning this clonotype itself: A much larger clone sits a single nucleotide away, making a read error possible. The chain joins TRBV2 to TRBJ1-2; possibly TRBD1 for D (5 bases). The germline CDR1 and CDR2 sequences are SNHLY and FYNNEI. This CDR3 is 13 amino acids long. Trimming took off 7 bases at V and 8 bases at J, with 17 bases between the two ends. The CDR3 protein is CASKRAGAVGYTF. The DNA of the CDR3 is TGTGCCAGCAAAAGAGCCGGGGCAGTCGGCTACACCTTC.

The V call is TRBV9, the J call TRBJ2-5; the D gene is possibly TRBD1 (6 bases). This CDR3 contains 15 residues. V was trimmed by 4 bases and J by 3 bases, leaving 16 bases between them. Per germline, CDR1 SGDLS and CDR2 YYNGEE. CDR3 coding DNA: TGTGCCAGCAGCATAACGACAGGTGCGGAAGAGACCCAGTACTTC. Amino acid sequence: CASSITTGAEETQYF.

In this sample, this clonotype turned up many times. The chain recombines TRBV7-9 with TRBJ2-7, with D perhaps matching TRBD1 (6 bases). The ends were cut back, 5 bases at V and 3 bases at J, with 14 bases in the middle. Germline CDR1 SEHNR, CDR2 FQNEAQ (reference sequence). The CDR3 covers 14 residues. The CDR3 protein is CASSPRQESYEQYF. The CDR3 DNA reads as TGTGCCAGCAGCCCTAGACAGGAGAGCTACGAGCAGTACTTC.

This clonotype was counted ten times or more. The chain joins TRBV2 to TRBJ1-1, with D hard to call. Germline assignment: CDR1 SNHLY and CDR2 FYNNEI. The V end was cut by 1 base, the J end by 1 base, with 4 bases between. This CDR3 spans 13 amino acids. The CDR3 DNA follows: TGTGCCAGCAGTGAAGATTCGAACACTGAAGCTTTCTTT. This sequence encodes CASSEDSNTEAFF.

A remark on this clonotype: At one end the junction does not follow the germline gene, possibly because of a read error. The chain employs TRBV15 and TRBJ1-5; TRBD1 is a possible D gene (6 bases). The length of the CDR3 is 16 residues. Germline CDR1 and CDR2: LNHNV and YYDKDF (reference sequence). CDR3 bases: TGTGCCACCAGCAGAGTGGGGGTGGACAGAAATCAGCCCCGGCATTTT. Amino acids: CATSRVGVDRNQPRHF. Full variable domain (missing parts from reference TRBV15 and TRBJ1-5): DAMVIQNPRYQVTQFGKPVTLSCSQTLNHNVMYWYQQKSSQAPKLLFHYYDKDFNNEADTPDNFQSRRPNTSFCFLDIRSPGLGDTAMYLCATSRVGVDRNQPRHFGDGTRLSIL.

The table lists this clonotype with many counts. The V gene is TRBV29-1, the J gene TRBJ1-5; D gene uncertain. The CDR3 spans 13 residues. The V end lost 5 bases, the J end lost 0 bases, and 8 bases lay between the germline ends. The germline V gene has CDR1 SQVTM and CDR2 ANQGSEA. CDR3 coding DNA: TGCAGCGTTCAGACGGCTAGCAATCAGCCCCAGCATTTT. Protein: CSVQTASNQPQHF.

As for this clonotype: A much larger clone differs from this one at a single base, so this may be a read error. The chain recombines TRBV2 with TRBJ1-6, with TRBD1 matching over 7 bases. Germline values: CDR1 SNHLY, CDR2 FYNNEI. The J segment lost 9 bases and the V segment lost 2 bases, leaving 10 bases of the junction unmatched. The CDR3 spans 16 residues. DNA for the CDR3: TGTGCCAGCAGTGAAAGTGTCAACAGGGGAACTTCACCCCTCCACTTT. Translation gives CASSESVNRGTSPLHF.

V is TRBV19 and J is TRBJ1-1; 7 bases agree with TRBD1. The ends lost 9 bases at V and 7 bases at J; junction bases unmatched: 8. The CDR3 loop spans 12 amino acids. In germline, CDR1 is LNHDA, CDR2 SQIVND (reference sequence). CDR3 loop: CASSPGGGEAFF. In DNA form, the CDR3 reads TGTGCCAGCAGCCCAGGGGGTGGTGAAGCTTTCTTT. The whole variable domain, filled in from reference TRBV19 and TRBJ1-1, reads DGGITQSPKYLFRKEGQNVTLSCEQNLNHDAMYWYRQDPGQGLRLIYYSQIVNDFQKGDIAEGYSVSREKKESFPLTVTSAQKNPTAFYLCASSPGGGEAFFGQGTRLTVV.

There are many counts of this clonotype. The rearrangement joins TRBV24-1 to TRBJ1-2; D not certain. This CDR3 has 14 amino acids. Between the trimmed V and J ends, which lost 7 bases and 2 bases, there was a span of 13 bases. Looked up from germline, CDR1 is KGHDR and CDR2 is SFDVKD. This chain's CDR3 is CATSEDGSNYGYTF. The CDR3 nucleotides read TGTGCCACCAGCGAAGACGGCTCCAACTATGGCTACACCTTC.

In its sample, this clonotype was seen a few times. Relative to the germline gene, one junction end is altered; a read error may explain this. DNA for the CDR3: TGTGCCAGCAGATTAGCGGGAGGGGACACCGGGGAGCTGTTTTTT. Protein product: CASRLAGGDTGELFF. V usage is TRBV12-3 or TRBV12-4 and J usage is TRBJ2-2, with 11 bases matching TRBD2. This CDR3 region has 15 residues.

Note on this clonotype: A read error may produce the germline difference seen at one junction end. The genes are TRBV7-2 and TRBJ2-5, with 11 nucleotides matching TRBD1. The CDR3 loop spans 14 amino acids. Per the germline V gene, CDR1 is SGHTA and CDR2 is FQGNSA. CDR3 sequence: CANSRDRGQETQYF. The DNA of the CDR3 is TGTGCCAACAGCCGGGACAGGGGGCAAGAGACCCAGTACTTC.

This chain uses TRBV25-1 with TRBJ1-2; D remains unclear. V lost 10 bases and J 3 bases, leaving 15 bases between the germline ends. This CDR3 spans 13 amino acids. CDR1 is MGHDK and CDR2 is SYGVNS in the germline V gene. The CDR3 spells CATASVGDYGYTF. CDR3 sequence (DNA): TGTGCCACCGCCAGTGTCGGAGACTATGGCTACACCTTC.

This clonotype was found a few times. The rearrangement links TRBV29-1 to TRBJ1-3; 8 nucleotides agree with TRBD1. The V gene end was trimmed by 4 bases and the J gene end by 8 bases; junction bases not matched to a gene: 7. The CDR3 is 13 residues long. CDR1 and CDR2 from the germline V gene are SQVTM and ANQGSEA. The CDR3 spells CSVGGQESDTIYF. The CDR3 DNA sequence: TGCAGCGTTGGGGGACAGGAATCAGACACCATATATTTT.

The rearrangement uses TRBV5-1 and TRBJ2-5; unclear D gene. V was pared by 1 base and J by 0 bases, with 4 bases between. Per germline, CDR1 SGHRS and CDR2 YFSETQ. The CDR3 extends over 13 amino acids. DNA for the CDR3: TGCGCCAGCAGCTTGAGGTACCAAGAGACCCAGTACTTC. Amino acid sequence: CASSLRYQETQYF.

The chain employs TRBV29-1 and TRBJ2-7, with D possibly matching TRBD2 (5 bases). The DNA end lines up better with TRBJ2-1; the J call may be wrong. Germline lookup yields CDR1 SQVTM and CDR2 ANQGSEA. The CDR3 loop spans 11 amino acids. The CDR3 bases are TGCAGCGTCCGGTTGAGGGATGAGCAGTTCTTC. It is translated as CSVRLRDEQFF.

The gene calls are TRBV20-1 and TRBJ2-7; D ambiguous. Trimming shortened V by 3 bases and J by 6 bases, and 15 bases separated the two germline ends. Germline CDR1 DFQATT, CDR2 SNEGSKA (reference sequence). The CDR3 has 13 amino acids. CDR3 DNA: TGCAGTGCTAGTGAAGCCTTGGCGTCCGAGCAGTACTTC. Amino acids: CSASEALASEQYF.

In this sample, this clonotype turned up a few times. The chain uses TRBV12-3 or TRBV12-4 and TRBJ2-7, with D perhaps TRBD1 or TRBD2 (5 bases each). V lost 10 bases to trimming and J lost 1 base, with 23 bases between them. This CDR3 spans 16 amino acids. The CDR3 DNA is TGTGCCACCACCCAACGGTCAGGGAGATTGTCCTACGAGCAGTACTTC. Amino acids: CATTQRSGRLSYEQYF.

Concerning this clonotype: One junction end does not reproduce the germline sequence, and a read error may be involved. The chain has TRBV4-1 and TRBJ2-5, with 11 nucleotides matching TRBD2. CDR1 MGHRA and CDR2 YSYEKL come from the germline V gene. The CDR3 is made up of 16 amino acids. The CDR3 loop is CASSPEGLAAEETQYF. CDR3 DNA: TGTGCCAGCAGCCCGGAGGGACTAGCGGCCGAAGAGACCCAGTACTTC.

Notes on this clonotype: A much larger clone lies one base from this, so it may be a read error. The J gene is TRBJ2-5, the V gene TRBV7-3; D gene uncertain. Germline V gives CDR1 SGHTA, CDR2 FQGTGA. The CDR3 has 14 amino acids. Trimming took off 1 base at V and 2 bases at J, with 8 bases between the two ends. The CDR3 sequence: CASSLKPRQETQYF. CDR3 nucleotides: TGTGCCAGCAGCTTAAAGCCGAGGCAAGAGACCCAGTACTTC. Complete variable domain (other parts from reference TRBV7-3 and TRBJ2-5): GAGVSQTPSNKVTEKGKYVELRCDPISGHTALYWYRQSLGQGPEFLIYFQGTGAADDSGLPNDRFFAVRPEGSVSTLKIQRTERGDSAVYLCASSLKPRQETQYFGPGTRLLVL.